These 20 T cell receptor beta chains originate from one sample sequenced in a study of cytomegalovirus exposure and HLA in healthy donors. It was with 60 Vbeta and 13 Jbeta primers that the PCR ran. Assay used: immunoSEQ multiplex PCR; TCRdb lists only in-frame clones, some missing. The repertoire holds some 200,000 clones, roughly 9.4% seen once, with 1% to 1.5% in the top ten. Sequencing was done on a sample of PBMCs. These receptors all come from a woman under 40 in good health and CMV-seropositive.

J is TRBJ1-4 and V is TRBV7-9, with D possibly being TRBD1 (6 bases). V was clipped by 5 bases and J by 7 bases, with 17 bases between them. Per the germline V gene, CDR1 is SEHNR and CDR2 is FQNEAQ (reference sequence). This CDR3 spans 15 amino acids. CDR3 coding DNA: TGTGCCAGCAGCACAAGACAGGCCACGGGTGAAAAACTGTTTTTT. Translated: CASSTRQATGEKLFF. Complete variable domain (other parts from reference TRBV7-9 and TRBJ1-4): DTGVSQNPRHKITKRGQNVTFRCDPISEHNRLYWYRQTLGQGPEFLTYFQNEAQLEKSRLLSDRFSAERPKGSFSTLEIQRTEQGDSAMYLCASSTRQATGEKLFFGSGTQLSVL.

This clone was seen a handful of times. The J gene is TRBJ2-2, the V gene TRBV9, with 9 bases fitting TRBD2. The V segment lost 4 bases and the J segment 2 bases; nucleotides outside the gene matches: 6. The CDR3 contains 16 residues. Germline V CDR1 and CDR2: SGDLS, YYNGEE. In DNA, the CDR3 is TGTGCCAGCAGCTTGACTAGCGGATTTAACACCGGGGAGCTGTTTTTT. It codes for CASSLTSGFNTGELFF.

In this sample, this clone turned up a few times. The chain employs TRBV5-1 and TRBJ1-1, with unresolved D. Germline V lookup: CDR1 SGHRS, CDR2 YFSETQ. Trimming shortened V by 3 bases and J by 5 bases, and 14 bases separated the two germline ends. The CDR3 loop spans 14 amino acids. DNA for the CDR3: TGCGCCAGCAGCTCGACATTTGCGGGGACTGAAGCTTTCTTT. Protein product: CASSSTFAGTEAFF.

The V gene is TRBV5-1, the J gene TRBJ1-3, with D hard to call. The CDR3 runs to 14 residues. V was cut by 4 bases and J by 1 base, with 9 bases left in between. Germline CDR1 SGHRS, CDR2 YFSETQ. CDR3 sequence: CASSLPSSGNTIYF. The DNA for the CDR3 is TGCGCCAGCAGCCTGCCCAGTTCTGGAAACACCATATATTTT.

The V gene is TRBV23-1, the J gene TRBJ2-7, with TRBD2 matching 7 bases. TRBV23-1 falls under the ORF class, with uncertain function. This CDR3 contains 12 residues. Trimming cost V 9 bases and J 0 bases; bases outside gene matches: 2. For the CDR3, the DNA is TGCGCCAGTAGCGGGCGCTCCTACGAGCAGTACTTC. Translation: CASSGRSYEQYF.

This chain connects TRBV4-2 to TRBJ2-7; D unclear. Looked up from germline, CDR1 is LGHNA and CDR2 is YNFKEQ. V dropped 1 base and J dropped 1 base, with 11 bases sitting between them. The CDR3 extends over 15 amino acids. CDR3 loop: CASSQVGQNSYEQYF. CDR3 sequence (DNA): TGTGCCAGCAGCCAAGTTGGCCAGAATTCCTACGAGCAGTACTTC.

There are a few counts of this clone. At one of its ends the junction is not consistent with the germline gene, which may arise from a read error. The same CDR3 is also encoded by other DNA sequences in this sample. The V and J genes are TRBV5-4 and TRBJ2-7; 11 bases map to TRBD2. The CDR3 extends over 15 amino acids. In germline, CDR1 is SGHNT, CDR2 YYREEE (reference sequence). The CDR3 coding sequence is TGTGCCAGCAGGTTGGGGACTAGCGGCGCCTACGAGCAGTACTTC. It is translated as CASRLGTSGAYEQYF.

This clone was seen more than once but under ten times. The chain carries TRBV30 and TRBJ2-3; D unclear. The germline gives CDR1 GTSNPN, CDR2 SVGIG (reference sequence). Trimming cost V 0 bases and J 6 bases, with 13 bases left between them. CDR3 size: 14 residues. The CDR3 loop is CAWSVNTYGDTQYF. The CDR3 DNA reads as TGTGCCTGGAGTGTAAACACCTACGGGGATACGCAGTATTTT. Full variable domain (remainder filled in from reference TRBV30 and TRBJ2-3): SQTIHQWPATLVQPVGSPLSLECTVEGTSNPNLYWYRQAAGRGLQLLFYSVGIGQISSEVPQNLSASRPQDRQFILSSKKLLLSDSGFYLCAWSVNTYGDTQYFGPGTRLTVL.

This chain uses TRBV7-9 with TRBJ2-1; possible D gene TRBD1, 6 bases. Looked up from germline, CDR1 is SEHNR and CDR2 is FQNEAQ (reference sequence). The CDR3 has 15 amino acids. The V gene lost 1 base and the J gene lost 5 bases, with 12 bases spanning the gap. The CDR3 region is CASSLEWDINNEQFF. CDR3 in DNA: TGTGCCAGCAGCTTAGAGTGGGACATTAACAATGAGCAGTTCTTC.

The V and J genes are TRBV7-2 and TRBJ2-2, with a tentative D call TRBD1 (6 bases). V lost 7 bases, J lost 1 base, and 19 bases lay in between. The CDR3 has 17 residues. The germline V gene encodes CDR1 SGHTA and CDR2 FQGNSA. The CDR3 coding sequence is TGTGCCAGCACCCAGGCCTGGACAGCGAAGAACACCGGGGAGCTGTTTTTT. Its protein product is CASTQAWTAKNTGELFF.

This clone was counted a few times. This rearrangement joins TRBV25-1 to TRBJ2-5; D is perhaps TRBD1 (6 bases). Germline CDR1 is MGHDK and CDR2 is SYGVNS. V was pared by 2 bases and J by 2 bases, with 9 bases between. The CDR3 loop spans 14 amino acids. CDR3 sequence reads: CASSEIDRQETQYF. Here the CDR3 DNA reads TGTGCCAGCAGTGAAATAGACAGGCAAGAGACCCAGTACTTC.

This clone occurred a few times. This chain connects TRBV9 to TRBJ2-7; 8 positions agree with TRBD1. CDR1 and CDR2 (germline): SGDLS, YYNGEE. The CDR3 totals 16 residues. The trim removed 7 bases at V and 2 bases at J, leaving 14 bases unmatched. CDR3 region: CASQRPTGTGPYEQYF. The CDR3 DNA follows: TGTGCCAGCCAACGCCCAACCGGGACAGGCCCCTACGAGCAGTACTTC.

This clone was found a few times. V is TRBV6-5 and J is TRBJ1-1; D is ambiguous. V lost 6 bases and J 1 base, leaving 12 bases between the germline ends. Germline V CDR1 and CDR2: MNHEY, SVGAGI. The CDR3 extends over 14 amino acids. The CDR3 DNA reads as TGTGCCAGCAGCCCCGCATATAGGAACACTGAAGCTTTCTTT. Amino acid sequence: CASSPAYRNTEAFF.

This chain joins TRBV15 and TRBJ2-5; 13 bases line up with TRBD2. Germline trimming cut 1 base from V and 5 bases from J; bases unmatched to any gene: 4. The germline gives CDR1 LNHNV, CDR2 YYDKDF (reference sequence). The CDR3 totals 16 residues. The CDR3 nucleotides read TGTGCCACCAGCAGAGGCCCGACTAGCGGGAGGGAGACCCAGTACTTC. It translates to CATSRGPTSGRETQYF.

This clone was counted between two and nine times. This sequence joins TRBV2 and TRBJ2-1; 8 bases map to TRBD1. With 4 bases clipped from V and 8 bases from J, the junction kept 1 base outside the gene matches. This CDR3 contains 12 residues. CDR1 is SNHLY, CDR2 FYNNEI, per germline. CDR3 in DNA: TGTGCCAGCAGTGCAGGGGGCCATGAGCAGTTCTTC. It specifies CASSAGGHEQFF.

The J gene is TRBJ2-7, the V gene TRBV27; 9 bases line up with TRBD1. Germline V gene lookup returns CDR1 MNHEY and CDR2 SMNVEV (reference sequence). This CDR3 contains 14 residues. The J segment lost 5 bases and the V segment lost 5 bases, leaving 7 bases of the junction unmatched. Here the CDR3 reads CASSLGTGSDEQYF. The CDR3 DNA reads as TGTGCCAGCAGTCTGGGGACAGGGAGCGACGAGCAGTACTTC.

The table lists this clone with a few counts. The chain carries TRBV6-1 and TRBJ2-7; D perhaps matches TRBD1 (5 bases). The V gene's germline CDR1 is MNHNS and CDR2 SASEGT. This CDR3 spans 15 amino acids. The V gene lost 2 bases and the J gene lost 0 bases, with 11 bases spanning the gap. CDR3 amino acids: CASSEPTASSYEQYF. The DNA for the CDR3 is TGTGCCAGCAGTGAACCGACAGCTAGCTCCTACGAGCAGTACTTC.

This rearrangement joins TRBV29-1 to TRBJ1-1, with 7 bases matching TRBD1. This CDR3 contains 13 residues. V lost 7 bases, J lost 1 base, and 6 bases stayed unmatched. Germline CDR1 and CDR2: SQVTM and ANQGSEA. This CDR3 is CSETGVGNTEAFF. The DNA for the CDR3 is TGCAGCGAAACAGGGGTGGGGAACACTGAAGCTTTCTTT.

In its sample, this clone was seen a few times. The rearrangement uses TRBV6-1 and TRBJ1-2; D call uncertain. The V end lost 2 bases, the J end lost 4 bases, and 14 bases lay between the germline ends. The CDR3 totals 15 residues. From germline, CDR1 is MNHNS and CDR2 SASEGT. The CDR3 loop is CASSENPAAVYGYTF. As DNA, the CDR3 is TGTGCCAGCAGTGAAAACCCGGCAGCGGTCTATGGCTACACCTTC.

CDR3 DNA: TGTGCCAGCAGCCAAGTAAGCCTCAGGGTAAGTAGTCAGCCCCAGCATTTT. It yields the protein CASSQVSLRVSSQPQHF. The chain recombines TRBV14 with TRBJ1-5, with a possible D match to TRBD1 (5 bases). This CDR3 contains 17 residues. Between the trimmed V and J ends, which lost 1 base and 6 bases, there was a span of 19 bases. CDR1 SGHDN and CDR2 FVKESK come from the germline V gene.